The TCR beta chain under discussion was sequenced for a study of identical twins. This clonotype appeared many times. The germline V gene encodes CDR1 DFQATT and CDR2 SNEGSKA (reference sequence). The CDR3 covers 15 residues. V trimming: 6 bases; J trimming: 1 base; junction bases outside the gene matches: 10. MiXCR was run by TCRdb on the 5' RACE reads, yielding one entry per CDR3 protein. The sample has 570,000 or so distinct CDR3 sequences, approximately 10% seen once. The sample was also linked to a second study, of yellow fever vaccine responses in identical twins.

The chain couples TRBV20-1 to TRBJ1-1; 8 bases map to TRBD1. Input material: PBMCs. This sequence was found in a woman aged 18-35 years in good health. The CDR3 DNA is TGCAGTGCGCCAGGACAGGGAGCGAAGAACACTGAAGCTTTCTTT. It encodes CSAPGQGAKNTEAFF.